This TCR beta chain was profiled in a study of T cells in Graves' hyperthyroidism and ophthalmopathy (dated by TCRdb to between 2019 and 2020). A note on the overall study: Peripheral blood was collected at initial diagnosis, before any treatment. To identify distinguishing TCR V-J signatures, a discovery cohort of some 99 patients was used, comprising under 45 with Graves' ophthalmopathy and about 59 with stable Graves' hyperthyroidism. Prospective prediction of ophthalmopathy was tested in an independent validation cohort consisting of roughly 20 hyperthyroidism patients and approximately 16 patients who later progressed to ophthalmopathy. The paper describes TCR Vbeta CDR3 sequencing of 130 to 150 peripheral blood samples, made up of about 41 ophthalmopathy patients, roughly 72 hyperthyroidism patients and 17 progressor patients. In more than five Graves' hyperthyroidism patients, the study also compared T-cell repertoires from thyroid tissue with T-cell repertoires from blood. The roughly 94 discovery patients were randomly split 7:3 into training and test sets. After blood sampling, hyperthyroidism patients were treated with methimazole at a starting dose of 30 mg daily, and ophthalmopathy patients were treated with high-dose intravenous methylprednisolone. Study-wide conclusions, independent of this receptor: A model built on a 13 V-J signature distinguished ophthalmopathy from stable hyperthyroidism, reaching 85% to 90% sensitivity and around 81% specificity in cross-validation and 80%/75% in testing. Most expanded thyroid clonotypes (frequency above 0.001) were also detected in blood, suggesting blood repertoires may reflect thyroid immune responses. During validation, the model predicted progression to ophthalmopathy a median of roughly 7.1 months ahead of onset, with around 71% sensitivity and 72% to 85% specificity. Sample size was not statistically predetermined, and blinding of investigators to group allocation was not performed.

This clonotype appeared many times. Its antigen is not yet known. No base-level quality is on record; no much larger clone is a single base apart. Graves' hyperthyroidism was defined as stable when no progression to ophthalmopathy occurred over 18 months of follow-up. Hyperthyroidism patients were newly diagnosed, had a disease duration of under 2 months, and were aged 18 to 65 years. The study excluded patients with uncontrolled infections, other autoimmune diseases, pregnancy or lactation. Diagnoses relied on clinical symptoms, serum thyroxine and TRAb, thyroid ultrasound and orbital computed tomography. PBMCs were isolated from approximately 10 ml of fresh peripheral blood by Ficoll-Paque density gradient centrifugation. Trizol reagent was used to extract total RNA, and RNA quality was then checked on an Agilent 2100 Bioanalyzer. The TCR beta CDR3 regions were amplified from RNA transcripts. The TCR CDR3 was subjected to a first round of RT-PCR using the HTBI primer set and the Qiagen OneStep RT-PCR kit. Libraries were constructed in a second round of multiplex PCR, after which size selection and purification were carried out. The libraries were sequenced on an Illumina HiSeq2000 using paired-end 100 bp reads. The study's own analysis went as follows. SOAPnuke was used to process the raw data, with reads discarded if the reads contained adapters or uncalled bases, had a mean Phred below 15, or lacked an exact constant-primer or identifier match. COPE v1.2.5 was used to merge high-quality paired reads, and clonotypes were defined as unique nucleotide sequences. Clonotypes were aligned to IMGT TRBV, TRBD and TRBJ reference segments using MiTCR v1.1. The analysis included only V-J combinations with a frequency above 0.0001, which together covered around 99% of the repertoires. The TCS score was defined as the ratio of F50 (clonal expansion) to E x V (chaos), calculated using BLOSUM62-based TCRdist between CDR3 peptides within each V-J. Welch's t-statistics and random forest reduced some 510 V-J features to fewer than 15, which were used in a naive Bayes classifier (R e1071). Using fastp trimming at Q25 and MiXCR clonotype assembly, TCRdb reanalyzed the public sequencing data and kept in-frame beta chains. Every CDR3 protein is listed once, alongside the most common genes and DNA of its rows. The V and J calls and clone size come from TCRdb's table, not from the authors' own analysis. Within this sample are about 210,000 distinct CDR3 sequences, with 17% of them counted one time only. The biggest ten clones account for under 65% of the sample.

The sequenced sample was blood. The TCR sequence derives from a man aged 50 to 59 with Graves' hyperthyroidism.

The CDR3 region reads CATRSGPYNEQFF. The DNA reads as follows: TGTGCCACCCGGAGCGGTCCCTACAATGAGCAGTTCTTC. Recombination connected TRBV10-3 to TRBJ2-1; TRBD2 is perhaps the D gene, given 5 matching bases. V and J lose 10 bases and 2 bases, and a span of 12 bases separates them. CDR1 ENHRY and CDR2 SYGVKD were looked up in the germline V gene. Including cysteine and phenylalanine, the CDR3 has 13 amino acids. Only CDR3 DNA remains: 39 bases, in frame from the first base.